Sample share makes the clone carrying this T cell receptor gamma chain medium-sized. Its target is unknown. The data derive from a study of gamma delta lymphoproliferative disorders and STAT genes. Study summary: Gamma-chain libraries were built from at least 50 ng of genomic DNA with the LymphoTrack Dx TCRG Assay.

V was clipped by 2 bases and J by 3 bases; unmatched bases: 10. In germline, CDR1 is EGSNGY, CDR2 YDSYNSKV. This CDR3 is built from 15 residues. PBMCs from patients and controls supplied the genomic DNA for sequencing. Findings of the study overall: In whole-repertoire clustering, gamma separated patients from controls, unlike delta. Patient-control comparisons may be limited by differing T cell maturation stages.

TCRdb re-called clones from the multiplex PCR reads using CATT. Of about 2,200 gamma-chain clones listed, about 12% are singletons. The chain couples TRGV2 to TRGJ1 or TRGJ2. TCRdb leaves out the J gene; it was filled in here by matching the DNA to germline. This TCR was sampled from a human donor in good health. The sample taken for sequencing was blood. For the CDR3, the DNA is TGTGCCACCTGGGACGCCCGCCAAACTTATTATAAGAAACTCTTT. Translating gives CATWDARQTYYKKLF.